Each of the 18 T cell receptor beta chains below was sequenced from the same sample in a study of brain T cells in children with intractable seizures. Time point denoted: blood from clinic visit 5 months post-surgery; TSC patient then seizure free. The method was immunoSEQ multiplex PCR; TCRdb's version includes in-frame clones alone and lacks a portion of them. The table lists 340,000 or so clones, roughly 93% of them singletons. The sequences come from peripheral blood, collected 4 to 6 months after surgery. These receptor sequences come from a boy less than two years old with tuberous sclerosis and intractable seizures.

The V and J genes are TRBV7-9 and TRBJ1-6; D may be TRBD1 (6 bases). The CDR3 is 17 amino acids. V lost 5 bases, J lost 8 bases, and 22 bases lay in between. Germline-derived CDR1 and CDR2 are SEHNR and FQNEAQ (reference sequence). The CDR3 loop reads CASSLRKWDNRYSPLHF. The CDR3 DNA is TGTGCCAGCAGCCTTCGAAAGTGGGACAATCGATATTCACCCCTCCACTTT.

The chain uses TRBV7-6 and TRBJ1-1; D not certain. CDR1 is SGHVS, CDR2 FNYEAQ, per germline. CDR3 length: 16 amino acids. V was trimmed by 1 base and J by 1 base, leaving 13 bases between them. CDR3 in DNA: TGTGCCAGCAGCTTAGTCTCCTGGGTCTCGAACACTGAAGCTTTCTTT. This encodes CASSLVSWVSNTEAFF.

The rearrangement uses TRBV4-1 and TRBJ1-4; 9 nucleotides align to TRBD1. CDR1 and CDR2 from the germline V gene are MGHRA and YSYEKL. The CDR3 totals 17 residues. The ends lost 1 base at V and 8 bases at J; junction bases unmatched: 11. CDR3 sequence reads: CASSQGTGVPRREKLFF. The CDR3 nucleotides are TGCGCCAGCAGCCAAGGGACAGGGGTACCCCGACGAGAAAAACTGTTTTTT.

This clone was picked up one time. This chain uses TRBV19 with TRBJ1-5, with D unclear. Looked up from germline, CDR1 is LNHDA and CDR2 is SQIVND (reference sequence). Trimming cost V 2 bases and J 3 bases, with 8 bases left between them. This CDR3 comprises 14 residues. CDR3 bases: TGTGCCAGTAGTATAATGGTCTTCAATCAGCCCCAGCATTTT. The encoded protein is CASSIMVFNQPQHF.

The V call is TRBV9, the J call TRBJ2-2; D is ambiguous. Germline CDR1 is SGDLS and CDR2 is YYNGEE. The CDR3 covers 15 residues. V lost 0 bases and J lost 0, with 6 bases in between. CDR3 sequence reads: CASSVDLSNTGELFF. CDR3 sequence (DNA): TGTGCCAGCAGCGTAGACTTATCGAACACCGGGGAGCTGTTTTTT.

The chain recombines TRBV7-2 with TRBJ2-2; D gene unclear. CDR3 size: 14 residues. Germline loops: CDR1 SGHTA, CDR2 FQGNSA. V was clipped by 5 bases and J by 5 bases, with 12 bases between them. CDR3 DNA: TGTGCCAGCAGCAAGGACGTTAAGACCGGGGAGCTGTTTTTT. Protein product: CASSKDVKTGELFF.

DNA for the CDR3: TGTGCCAGCTCACCACCGGCTAGCGGGGGCTCCTACAATGAGCAGTTCTTC. The encoded protein is CASSPPASGGSYNEQFF. The chain employs TRBV18 and TRBJ2-1; TRBD2 matches 10 bases. Germline lookup yields CDR1 KGHSH and CDR2 LQKENI. The CDR3 is 17 amino acids. Trimming took 0 bases from V and 0 from J; bases not matched to a gene: 2.

The chain is built from TRBV19 and TRBJ1-1; D is uncertain. Germline V gene lookup returns CDR1 LNHDA and CDR2 SQIVND (reference sequence). The CDR3 runs 12 residues. V was trimmed by 6 bases and J by 12 bases, leaving 17 bases between them. CDR3 protein: CASSPARPQPFF. As DNA, the CDR3 is TGTGCCAGTAGCCCCGCTAGACCCCAACCTTTCTTT.

This clone was counted only a few times. This chain uses TRBV6-5 with TRBJ1-6; 9 bases align to TRBD1. This CDR3 is built from 15 residues. Trimming cost V 1 base and J 7 bases; bases outside gene matches: 2. Germline V gives CDR1 MNHEY, CDR2 SVGAGI. The CDR3, as DNA: TGTGCCAGCAGTTACTTCGACAGGGGGAATTCACCCCTCCACTTT. Amino acids: CASSYFDRGNSPLHF.

The V and J genes are TRBV5-1 and TRBJ1-1; TRBD1 is a possible D gene (5 bases). The germline CDR1 and CDR2 sequences are SGHRS and YFSETQ. The CDR3 is 15 residues long. V gave up 0 bases and J gave up 4 bases, with 13 bases separating them. For the CDR3, the DNA is TGCGCCAGCAGCTTGGCTCAGGGTGGACTCACTGAAGCTTTCTTT. It is translated as CASSLAQGGLTEAFF.

CDR3 region: CASSQLGQGADTQYF. DNA for the CDR3: TGTGCCAGCAGCCAGTTGGGACAGGGGGCAGATACGCAGTATTTT. The chain carries TRBV3-1 (or the pseudogene TRBV3-2) and TRBJ2-3, with 11 bases aligning to TRBD1. The CDR3 has 15 amino acids. Germline V CDR1 and CDR2: LGHDT, YNNKEL (reference sequence). Trimming at V came to 3 bases and at J to 4 bases, leaving 3 bases not matched to a gene.

CDR3 in amino acids: CASSLGSASGRREQYF. Written as DNA, the CDR3 is TGTGCCAGCAGCTTAGGGTCTGCTAGCGGGAGGCGCGAGCAGTACTTC. The V call is TRBV7-8, the J call TRBJ2-7; 11 bases line up with TRBD2. This CDR3 contains 16 residues. The V segment lost 1 base and the J segment 6 bases; nucleotides outside the gene matches: 8. Germline V CDR1 and CDR2: SGHVS, FQNEAQ.

This chain links TRBV6-5 with TRBJ2-1; 15 positions agree with TRBD2. The CDR3 sequence is 14 residues long. The ends lost 6 bases at V and 9 bases at J; junction bases unmatched: 3. Germline V gives CDR1 MNHEY, CDR2 SVGAGI. The CDR3 protein is CASSRTSGGGEQFF. The CDR3 DNA reads as TGTGCCAGCAGCCGGACTAGCGGGGGGGGTGAGCAGTTCTTC.

The chain is built from TRBV28 and TRBJ2-2; a possible D gene is TRBD2 (6 bases). The CDR3 runs 15 residues. Trimming took off 3 bases at V and 1 base at J, with 9 bases between the two ends. Germline V lookup: CDR1 MDHEN, CDR2 SYDVKM. The CDR3 here is CASSLIGGNTGELFF. CDR3 nucleotides: TGTGCCAGCAGTTTGATCGGGGGGAACACCGGGGAGCTGTTTTTT.

This rearrangement joins TRBV3-1 (or the pseudogene TRBV3-2) to TRBJ2-1; 8 bases line up with TRBD1. Germline CDR1 LGHDT, CDR2 YNNKEL (reference sequence). This CDR3 comprises 14 residues. After removal of 4 bases from V and 8 bases from J, the junction contained 7 bases not matched to a gene. The CDR3: CASSPGTGPYEQFF. The CDR3 DNA follows: TGTGCCAGCAGCCCCGGGACAGGCCCCTATGAGCAGTTCTTC.

The genes are TRBV9 and TRBJ1-4; no clear D gene. This CDR3 comprises 13 residues. Germline V gene sequence: CDR1 SGDLS, CDR2 YYNGEE. Trimming removed 4 bases at V and 8 bases at J, with 12 bases between. CDR3 residues: CASSNVGDEKLFF. Written as DNA, the CDR3 is TGTGCCAGCAGCAATGTAGGTGACGAAAAACTGTTTTTT.

This chain joins TRBV19 and TRBJ2-6; D gene uncertain. Germline assignment: CDR1 LNHDA and CDR2 SQIVND (reference sequence). This CDR3 contains 12 residues. Deletions cut 8 bases from V and 1 base from J, with 3 bases between. The CDR3 protein is CASLSGANVLTF. The CDR3 DNA sequence: TGTGCCAGTCTTTCTGGGGCCAACGTCCTGACTTTC.

In DNA, the CDR3 is TGTGCCAGCAGCCTACAGGGCAGGGGCTTTAATGAAAAACTGTTTTTT. Protein sequence: CASSLQGRGFNEKLFF. The rearrangement links TRBV7-6 to TRBJ1-4; tentatively, D is TRBD1 (6 bases). The germline V and J ends were trimmed by 5 bases and 4 bases, with 17 bases remaining between them. Germline assignment: CDR1 SGHVS and CDR2 FNYEAQ. The CDR3 loop spans 16 amino acids.